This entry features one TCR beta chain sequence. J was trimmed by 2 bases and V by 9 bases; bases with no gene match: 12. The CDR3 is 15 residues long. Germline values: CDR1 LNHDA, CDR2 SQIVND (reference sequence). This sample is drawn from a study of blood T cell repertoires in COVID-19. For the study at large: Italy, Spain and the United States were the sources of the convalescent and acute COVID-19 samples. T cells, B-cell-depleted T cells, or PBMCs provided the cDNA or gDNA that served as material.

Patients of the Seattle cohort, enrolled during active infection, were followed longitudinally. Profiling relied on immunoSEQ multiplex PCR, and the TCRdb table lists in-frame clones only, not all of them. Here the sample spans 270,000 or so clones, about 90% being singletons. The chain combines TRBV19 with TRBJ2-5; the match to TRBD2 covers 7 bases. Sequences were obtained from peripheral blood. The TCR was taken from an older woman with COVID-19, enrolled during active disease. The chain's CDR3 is CASRSGRGRQETQYF. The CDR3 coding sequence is TGTGCCAGCCGGTCGGGGCGGGGGAGACAAGAGACCCAGTACTTC. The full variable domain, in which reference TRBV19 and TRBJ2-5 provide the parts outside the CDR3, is DGGITQSPKYLFRKEGQNVTLSCEQNLNHDAMYWYRQDPGQGLRLIYYSQIVNDFQKGDIAEGYSVSREKKESFPLTVTSAQKNPTAFYLCASRSGRGRQETQYFGPGTRLLVL.